A single TCR beta chain is shown here with its context. Its cognate antigen has yet to be identified. There are no base qualities to consult, and no much larger clone falls within one base. The data were obtained in a study of vaccination and CD4 T cells after COVID-19 (dated by TCRdb to about 2022). Notes on the research overall: Every convalescent patient had a positive nasal swab PCR test for SARS-CoV-2, with mild disease in 9 or 10 patients and severe disease in one. Culture stimuli were overlapping spike peptide pools from SARS-CoV-2 and from the common cold coronaviruses HCoV-NL63, HCoV-OC43 and HCoV-229E. Post-vaccine blood samples were collected a median of about 66 days after the second vaccine dose, ranging from roughly 12 to 241 days. The spike-specific CD4+ TCR repertoire was compared before and after mRNA vaccination in ten to eleven COVID-19 convalescent patients and a handful of infection-naive healthy vaccine recipients. The convalescent cohort comprised six males and four females, including two Hispanic individuals, seven Caucasians, two Asians and one multiracial person. In control cultures, a CEFX viral epitope pool was used as positive control, an HIV-1 Nef peptide pool was used as negative control, or no peptide was added. Participants got two doses of the Pfizer-BioNTech BNT162b2 vaccine (n=8) or two doses of the Moderna mRNA-1273 vaccine (n=2). Post-COVID blood samples from convalescent patients were collected a median of approximately 100 days after diagnosis, with a range of 35 to 161 days. Summary of the overall study and its limitations: An increase in the median number of SARS-CoV-2-reactive clonotypes from 20 to 25 after infection to a few dozen after vaccination was observed, but the change was not found to be significant. The number of convalescent patients in the study was relatively small, and the study did not examine early timepoints following natural infection. In convalescent patients, nearly all vaccine-specific clones (304 of 307) were found to be mono-reactive for SARS-CoV-2 spike rather than cross-reactive with common cold coronaviruses. Among convalescent patients, a median about 90% of the SARS-CoV-2-reactive clones seen after vaccination appeared only after vaccination, which suggests priming specific to the vaccine.

The method was PCR. TCR sequencing of DNA from cultured CD4+ T cells used the Oncomine TCR Beta short-read assay at the Johns Hopkins FTIC core. The QIAamp micro DNA kit was used to extract genomic DNA from the cultured CD4+ T cells. Oncomine TCR Beta libraries from cultured CD4+ T cells were pooled using unique dual indexes and sequenced on an Illumina iSeq 100. Processing in the source paper ran as follows. Non-productive sequences were filtered out, and CDR3s that did not start with C, did not end with F or W, or were shorter than 7 amino acids were discarded. The MANAFEST web application was used to identify antigen-specific clonotypes by comparing peptide-stimulated wells against reference wells and other culture wells. Positive clones required FDR below 0.05, an odds ratio above 5, and productive frequency above 0.1% in at least two of three replicate wells. Cross-reactive clonotypes were defined as significantly expanded in both SARS-CoV-2 spike wells and at least one common cold coronavirus spike condition. Using R version 3.6.1, CDR3 homology was evaluated through Levenshtein distances (stringdist) along with unrooted phylogenetic trees (ape). In-frame beta chains were kept once TCRdb had trimmed the public reads at Q25 with fastp and called clones with MiXCR. Every distinct CDR3 protein forms one entry, paired with its most common genes and DNA. The V and J calls and clone size come from TCRdb's table, not from the authors' own analysis. The sample table lists around 10,000 distinct CDR3 sequences, 43% of them with a count of one. Of the sample, 20% to 25% is held by the ten largest clones.

The treatment or condition tag for this specimen amounts to: approximately 10-day PBMC culture with coronavirus spike peptide pools or control peptides (ViraFEST assay). The ViraFEST assay, used in the study, expanded antigen-specific T cells with peptide pools and then identified the expanded clonotypes through TCR sequencing. The positive SARS-CoV-2 PCR tests of the convalescent patients were dated from March to December 2020, before the Alpha, Beta and Delta variants emerged in the United States. About 1.8 million PBMCs per well were cultured in IMDM with approximately 5.5% human AB serum and 8.5 to 10 IU/ml IL-2, plus 10 ug/ml peptide pools. Half of the culture medium was replaced with fresh IL-2-containing medium on days 3 and 7. Once the cells had been in culture for roughly 10 days, the EasySep CD4+ T cell isolation kit was used to isolate CD4+ T cells by negative selection. Ficoll-Paque Plus gradient centrifugation was used to isolate PBMCs from whole blood, and the isolated PBMCs were then either used fresh or cryopreserved at -140C. Each culture condition was generally run in triplicate wells.

The material sequenced was CD4+ T cells from blood, cultured in vitro. The sequence came from a human donor who had recovered from COVID-19.

The DNA is as follows: TGTGCCTCGATGTGGCAGGGGATCTCTAACTATGGCTACACCTTC. Translated, this gives CASMWQGISNYGYTF. The chain is made from TRBV30 and TRBJ1-2, with TRBD1 as a weak D call on 6 bases. From the germline V gene (reference sequence), CDR1 is GTSNPN and CDR2 is SVGIG. V loses 7 bases of germline sequence and J loses 0 bases, and the interval between the two ends is 18 bases. Including cysteine and phenylalanine, the CDR3 has 15 amino acids. The kept DNA is CDR3 alone, 45 bases in frame from the first base.